The 13 T cell receptor beta chains presented below share a single source sample, sequenced in a study of cytomegalovirus exposure and HLA in healthy donors. The PCR employed 60 Vbeta primers together with 13 Jbeta primers. TCRdb's copy holds only in-frame clones and misses some; the assay was immunoSEQ multiplex PCR. The sample shows 150,000 to 200,000 clones, 77% of them seen only once. Input material: PBMCs. These receptor sequences come from a woman aged 60-75 years in good health and CMV-seropositive.

The chain's CDR3 is CASSSWGPSYNEQFF. As DNA, the CDR3 is TGTGCCAGCAGTTCTTGGGGCCCCTCCTACAATGAGCAGTTCTTC. The genes are TRBV27 and TRBJ2-1, with TRBD1 as a possible D gene (5 bases). The germline CDR1 and CDR2 sequences are MNHEY and SMNVEV (reference sequence). The CDR3 has 15 amino acids. Trimming removed 4 bases from V and 0 bases from J, with 10 bases in between.

As regards this clone: The sample contains more than one DNA sequence encoding this CDR3. The chain combines TRBV5-1 with TRBJ2-5; maybe TRBD2 (5 bases). This CDR3 region has 12 residues. Trimming took off 5 bases at V and 2 bases at J, with 7 bases between the two ends. Germline V lookup: CDR1 SGHRS, CDR2 YFSETQ. CDR3: CASRPGQETQYF. Here the CDR3 DNA reads TGCGCCAGCAGACCGGGACAAGAGACCCAGTACTTC. Looking up the rest from reference TRBV5-1 and TRBJ2-5 gives the full variable domain: KAGVTQTPRYLIKTRGQQVTLSCSPISGHRSVSWYQQTPGQGLQFLFEYFSETQRNKGNFPGRFSGRQFSNSRSEMNVSTLELGDSALYLCASRPGQETQYFGPGTRLLVL.

This chain joins TRBV10-2 and TRBJ2-7; 11 bases match TRBD2. The CDR3 consists of 16 residues. Germline-derived CDR1 and CDR2 are WSHSY and SAAADI. With 2 bases clipped from V and 12 bases from J, the junction kept 15 bases outside the gene matches. The CDR3 is CASSEPSGASGRWGYF. As DNA, the CDR3 is TGCGCCAGCAGTGAGCCGTCTGGGGCTAGCGGGAGGTGGGGGTACTTC.

The chain joins TRBV5-1 to TRBJ2-5; 9 nucleotides agree with TRBD1. V trimming: 4 bases; J trimming: 0 bases; junction bases outside the gene matches: 7. The CDR3 is made up of 16 amino acids. From germline, CDR1 is SGHRS and CDR2 YFSETQ. In nucleotides, the CDR3 is TGCGCCAGCAGCCTAAACAGACAGGGGGACCAAGAGACCCAGTACTTC. Translated, it gives CASSLNRQGDQETQYF.

The rearrangement joins TRBV19 to TRBJ1-5, with D possibly being TRBD1 (6 bases). Germline V gene lookup returns CDR1 LNHDA and CDR2 SQIVND (reference sequence). The CDR3 is 16 amino acids. V lost 4 bases to trimming and J lost 4 bases, with 17 bases between them. This CDR3 reads CASSKIRGHKNQPQHF. The CDR3 DNA reads as TGTGCCAGTAGTAAGATCAGGGGTCATAAGAATCAGCCCCAGCATTTT.

This chain's CDR3 is CASSLRASGGREQYF. The CDR3 DNA reads as TGTGCCAGCAGTTTAAGGGCTAGCGGGGGAAGAGAGCAGTACTTC. V usage is TRBV27 and J usage is TRBJ2-7, with TRBD2 identical over 10 bases. CDR3 size: 15 residues. Germline CDR1 reads MNHEY; CDR2 reads SMNVEV (reference sequence). J was trimmed by 7 bases and V by 2 bases; bases with no gene match: 8.

This clone was counted a few times. The J gene is TRBJ2-7, the V gene TRBV9; D is possibly TRBD1 (5 bases). Looked up from germline, CDR1 is SGDLS and CDR2 is YYNGEE. V was pared by 0 bases and J by 3 bases, with 13 bases between. The length of the CDR3 is 15 residues. The DNA for the CDR3 is TGTGCCAGCAGCGTAGCGTCAAATAGGGGCTACGAGCAGTACTTC. This translates into CASSVASNRGYEQYF.

This clone was observed a few times. The chain joins TRBV7-2 to TRBJ2-7, with TRBD2 identical over 7 bases. The CDR3 has 13 amino acids. CDR1 and CDR2 (germline): SGHTA, FQGNSA. V was pared by 2 bases and J by 2 bases, with 0 bases of the junction left unmatched. CDR3 residues: CASSLLAAYEQYF. The DNA for the CDR3 is TGTGCCAGCAGCTTACTAGCGGCCTACGAGCAGTACTTC.

V is TRBV29-1 and J is TRBJ1-4; weak D call: TRBD1 (6 bases). V lost 7 bases and J 6 bases, leaving 15 bases between the germline ends. CDR3 size: 13 residues. From germline, CDR1 is SQVTM and CDR2 ANQGSEA. The CDR3 DNA reads TGCAGCGCTATAGGGGGGGTAGATGAAAAACTGTTTTTT. Translated, it gives CSAIGGVDEKLFF.

The gene calls are TRBV4-2 and TRBJ2-1, with D perhaps TRBD1 (6 bases). CDR1 is LGHNA and CDR2 is YNFKEQ in the germline V gene. V lost 0 bases, J lost 2 bases, and 8 bases lay in between. The CDR3 is 15 residues long. The CDR3 loop reads CASSQEGGTYNEQFF. DNA for the CDR3: TGTGCCAGCAGCCAAGAAGGGGGAACCTACAATGAGCAGTTCTTC.

The chain recombines TRBV4-1 with TRBJ2-1; 7 bases align to TRBD2. This CDR3 has 14 amino acids. From germline, CDR1 is MGHRA and CDR2 YSYEKL. Trimming took 2 bases from V and 7 from J; bases not matched to a gene: 5. Written as DNA, the CDR3 is TGCGCCAGCAGCCAACGGGAGGTGGGAAATGAGCAGTTCTTC. Encoded protein: CASSQREVGNEQFF.

The V gene is TRBV5-5, the J gene TRBJ1-1; weak D call: TRBD1 (6 bases). Trimming removed 4 bases from V and 0 bases from J, with 13 bases in between. The CDR3 sequence is 15 residues long. Germline assignment: CDR1 SGHKS and CDR2 YYEKEE (reference sequence). The CDR3 DNA reads as TGTGCCAGCAGCCAGCCGCAGGGGATGAACACTGAAGCTTTCTTT. Amino acid sequence: CASSQPQGMNTEAFF.

The table lists this clone with a few counts. The rearrangement uses TRBV5-1 and TRBJ2-3, with a possible D match to TRBD2 (5 bases). CDR3 length equals 16 residues. V lost 0 bases to trimming and J lost 1 base, with 12 bases between them. Looked up from germline, CDR1 is SGHRS and CDR2 is YFSETQ. CDR3 protein: CASSLGGGSGTDTQYF. The DNA of the CDR3 is TGCGCCAGCAGCTTGGGGGGTGGGAGCGGCACAGATACGCAGTATTTT.